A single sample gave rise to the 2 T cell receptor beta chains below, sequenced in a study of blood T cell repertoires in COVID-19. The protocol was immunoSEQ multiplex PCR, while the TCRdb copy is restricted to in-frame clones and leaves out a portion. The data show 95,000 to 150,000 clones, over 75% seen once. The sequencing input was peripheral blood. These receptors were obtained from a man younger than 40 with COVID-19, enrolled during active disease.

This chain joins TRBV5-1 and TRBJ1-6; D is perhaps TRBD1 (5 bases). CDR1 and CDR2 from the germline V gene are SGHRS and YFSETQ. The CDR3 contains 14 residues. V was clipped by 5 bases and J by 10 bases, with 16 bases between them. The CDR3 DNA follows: TGCGCCAGCAGGCCCCAGGGCGGTGAGTCACCCCTCCACTTT. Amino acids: CASRPQGGESPLHF. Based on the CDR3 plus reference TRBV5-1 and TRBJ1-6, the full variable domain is KAGVTQTPRYLIKTRGQQVTLSCSPISGHRSVSWYQQTPGQGLQFLFEYFSETQRNKGNFPGRFSGRQFSNSRSEMNVSTLELGDSALYLCASRPQGGESPLHFGNGTRLTVT.

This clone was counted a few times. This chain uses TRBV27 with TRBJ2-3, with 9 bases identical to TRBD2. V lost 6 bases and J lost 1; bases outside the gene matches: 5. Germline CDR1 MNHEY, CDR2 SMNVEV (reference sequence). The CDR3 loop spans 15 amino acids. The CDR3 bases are TGTGCCAGCAGCCGGACTAGCGAGGGCACAGATACGCAGTATTTT. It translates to CASSRTSEGTDTQYF.